This T cell receptor beta chain originates from a study of spatial heterogeneity in lung cancer. Study overall: The correlation between TCR transcript counts in tumor regions and a T cell module score from matched bulk RNA-seq was strong. For the average unique TCR and UMI combination, more than 9.5 occurrences appeared in raw reads. General observations from the study: The number of expanded tumor alpha and beta chains correlated with mutation number. The numbers of ubiquitous and regional expanded TCRs correlated with ubiquitous and regional nonsynonymous mutations, respectively.

The V gene's germline CDR1 is SGHTA and CDR2 FQGNSA. The V end was cut by 1 base, the J end by 2 bases, with 12 bases between. The CDR3 is 15 amino acids. TCRdb recomputed calls from the 5' RACE reads with MiXCR, one row per CDR3 protein. The data contain around 3,000 distinct CDR3 sequences, about 11% of them singletons. Time point here: sample taken at primary tumor resection. The sequenced material consisted of unsorted whole RNA from tumor, nontumor lung or frozen PBMC. By sample share, this clonotype is large. Its antigen remains unidentified. This receptor was obtained from a female donor with early-stage non-small cell lung cancer. The source material was lung tumor tissue, sampled at surgery. This chain joins TRBV7-2 and TRBJ2-7; perhaps D is TRBD1 or TRBD2 (7 bases each). The CDR3 DNA follows: TGTGCCAGCAGCTTAGGACAGGGAGGGACCTACGAGCAGTACTTC. Protein sequence: CASSLGQGGTYEQYF.